This T cell receptor beta chain appears in the sequencing data of a study of blood T cells in healthy people across ages. Using a J-beta primer mix together with a sample-barcoded 5' primer, a second PCR was run for 7 to 11 cycles. A single record per CDR3 protein comes from TCRdb applying MiXCR to the 5' RACE reads. The table records around 1.7 million distinct CDR3 sequences, over 25% of them present only once. Germline assignment: CDR1 SQVTM and CDR2 ANQGSEA. Trimming took 4 bases from V and 8 from J; bases not matched to a gene: 5. This CDR3 comprises 12 residues. Isolated per sample were at least 7 million PBMCs.

This receptor was taken from a woman in her thirties in good health. The sample consisted of blood. The genes are TRBV29-1 and TRBJ1-2; TRBD1 matches 9 bases. CDR3 nucleotides: TGCAGCGTTGCGGGACAGGGCTGGGGCTACACCTTC. As protein: CSVAGQGWGYTF.